This TCR beta chain derives from a study of shared clonotypes between healthy human individuals. As defined, naive CD8 cells were CD45RO-negative and positively selected for CCR7, with terminally differentiated effector memory CD45RA+ cells excluded. Each replicate PCR on the sorted subsets used approximately 180 ng DNA (around 30,000 T cell genomes). In the original processing: ImmunoSEQ only sent back junction sequences with no quality scores, so filtering was done differently. Repertoires were generated with immunoSEQ multiplex PCR, while TCRdb's copy carries only in-frame clones and drops some. V and J calls plus clone size are reproduced from that table; the DNA served to infer D and trimming. Of under 2,000,000 clones listed, about 95% are singletons. CDR3 length: 16 amino acids. Germline CDR1 is MNHEY and CDR2 is SMNVEV (reference sequence). V lost 5 bases to trimming and J lost 4 bases; unmatched junction nucleotides: 10.

Sequencing used naive CD8+ T cells sorted from blood. The sequence came from a man younger than 30 in good health. The V and J genes are TRBV27 and TRBJ2-2; TRBD2 matches at 7 bases. In DNA form, the CDR3 reads TGTGCCAGCAGTACGATTCTAGCGGTGTCCACCGGGGAGCTGTTTTTT. It translates to CASSTILAVSTGELFF.